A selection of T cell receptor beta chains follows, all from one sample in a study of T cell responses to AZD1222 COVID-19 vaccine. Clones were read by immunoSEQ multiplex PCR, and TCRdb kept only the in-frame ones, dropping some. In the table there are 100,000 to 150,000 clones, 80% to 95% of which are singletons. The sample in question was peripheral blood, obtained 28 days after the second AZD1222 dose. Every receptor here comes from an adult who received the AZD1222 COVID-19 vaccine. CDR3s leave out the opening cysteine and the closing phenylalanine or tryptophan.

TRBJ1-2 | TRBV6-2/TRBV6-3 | ASSYSIQGNRYT
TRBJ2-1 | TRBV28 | ASTIPGGTAGNEQF
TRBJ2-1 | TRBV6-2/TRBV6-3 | ASSSTSRGAYNEQF
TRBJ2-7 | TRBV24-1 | ATSDPGQAYEQY
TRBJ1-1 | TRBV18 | ASSPLANTEAF
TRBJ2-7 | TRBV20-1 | SALQGDEQY
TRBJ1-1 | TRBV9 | ASSVDGRGGTEAF
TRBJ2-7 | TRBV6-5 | ASSGQPTSYEQY
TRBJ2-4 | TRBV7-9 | ASSSGQPSAKNIQY
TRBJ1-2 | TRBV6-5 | ASSYERSNYGYT